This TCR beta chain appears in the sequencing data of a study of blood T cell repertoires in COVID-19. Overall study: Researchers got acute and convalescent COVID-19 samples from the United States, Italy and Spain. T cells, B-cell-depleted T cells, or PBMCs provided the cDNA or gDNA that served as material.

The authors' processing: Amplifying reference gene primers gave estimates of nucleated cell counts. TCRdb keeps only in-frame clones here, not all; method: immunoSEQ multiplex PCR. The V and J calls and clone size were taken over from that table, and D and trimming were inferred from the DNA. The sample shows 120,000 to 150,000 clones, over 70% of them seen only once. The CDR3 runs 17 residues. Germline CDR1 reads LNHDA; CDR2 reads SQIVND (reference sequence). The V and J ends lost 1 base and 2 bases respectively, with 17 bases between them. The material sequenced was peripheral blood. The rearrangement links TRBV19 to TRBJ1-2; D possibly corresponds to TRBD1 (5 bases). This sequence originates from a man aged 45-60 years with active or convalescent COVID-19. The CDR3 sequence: CASSIGGASFGNYGYTF. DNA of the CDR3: TGTGCCAGTAGTATAGGGGGCGCCAGCTTTGGAAACTATGGCTACACCTTC.